The text below deals with one T cell receptor beta chain. Antigen: not known. Sequencing was performed with immunoSEQ multiplex PCR; in TCRdb, only in-frame clones are kept and a portion is missing. Of 400,000 to 450,000 clones in the sample, roughly 90% were seen once. V lost 5 bases, J lost 0 bases, and 2 bases lay in between. Per germline, CDR1 DFQATT and CDR2 SNEGSKA (reference sequence). This CDR3 is 11 amino acids long. The source of the sample is a study of Ad26.COV2.S vaccination and SARS-CoV-2 variants. General study findings and limits: The breadth of spike-specific CD8+ and CD4+ T cell responses after vaccination was reportedly substantial.

The sample's treatment: about 20 received Ad26.COV2.S at low or high dose, single or two shots; about 5 received placebo; per-sample allocation not given. After the first vaccine or placebo injection, samples were drawn on day 63. The TCR originated in a person aged 18-60 years who received the Ad26.COV2.S COVID-19 vaccine or a placebo. Sequenced material: peripheral blood, taken in a trial of Ad26.COV2.S vaccine versus placebo. The V call is TRBV20-1, the J call TRBJ1-3; D not certain. CDR3 in amino acids: CSAVSGNTIYF. The CDR3 DNA follows: TGCAGTGCTGTCTCTGGAAACACCATATATTTT.